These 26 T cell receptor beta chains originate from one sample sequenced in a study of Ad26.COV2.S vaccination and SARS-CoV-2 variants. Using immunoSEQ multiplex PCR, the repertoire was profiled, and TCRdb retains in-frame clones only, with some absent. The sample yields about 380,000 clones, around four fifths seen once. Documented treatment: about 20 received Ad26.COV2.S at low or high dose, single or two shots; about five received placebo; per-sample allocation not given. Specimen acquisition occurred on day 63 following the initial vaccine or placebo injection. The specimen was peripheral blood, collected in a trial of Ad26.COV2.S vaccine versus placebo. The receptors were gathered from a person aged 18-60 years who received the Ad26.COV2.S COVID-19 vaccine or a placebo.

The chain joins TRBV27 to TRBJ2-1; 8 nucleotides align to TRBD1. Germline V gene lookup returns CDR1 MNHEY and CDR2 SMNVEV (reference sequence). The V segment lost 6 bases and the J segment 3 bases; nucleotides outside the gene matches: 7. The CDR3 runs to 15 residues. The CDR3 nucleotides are TGTGCCAGCAGCCACGACAGGGGAATCTACAATGAGCAGTTCTTC. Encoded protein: CASSHDRGIYNEQFF.

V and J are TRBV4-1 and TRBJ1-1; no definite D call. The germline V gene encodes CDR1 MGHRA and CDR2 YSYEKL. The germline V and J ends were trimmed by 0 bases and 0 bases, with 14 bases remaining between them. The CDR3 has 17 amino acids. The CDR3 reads CASSQDKGAPLNTEAFF. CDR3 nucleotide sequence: TGCGCCAGCAGCCAAGACAAAGGCGCCCCCTTGAACACTGAAGCTTTCTTT.

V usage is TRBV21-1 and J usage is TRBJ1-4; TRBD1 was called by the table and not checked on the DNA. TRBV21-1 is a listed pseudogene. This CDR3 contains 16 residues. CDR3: CASSRAPTANNEKLFF. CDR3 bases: TGTGCCAGCAGCAGAGCCCCGACAGCAAATAATGAAAAACTGTTTTTT.

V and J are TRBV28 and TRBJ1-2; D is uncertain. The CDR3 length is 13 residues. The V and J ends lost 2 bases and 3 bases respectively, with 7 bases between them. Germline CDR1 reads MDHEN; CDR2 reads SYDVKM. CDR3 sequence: CASSLNSHYGYTF. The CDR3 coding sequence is TGTGCCAGCAGTTTAAACAGCCACTATGGCTACACCTTC.

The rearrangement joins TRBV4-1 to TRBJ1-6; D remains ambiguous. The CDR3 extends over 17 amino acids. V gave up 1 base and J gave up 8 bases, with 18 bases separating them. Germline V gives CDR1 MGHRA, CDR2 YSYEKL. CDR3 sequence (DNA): TGCGCCAGCAGCCAAGGGCGGGCGAAGGTTTCTGATTCACCCCTCCACTTT. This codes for CASSQGRAKVSDSPLHF.

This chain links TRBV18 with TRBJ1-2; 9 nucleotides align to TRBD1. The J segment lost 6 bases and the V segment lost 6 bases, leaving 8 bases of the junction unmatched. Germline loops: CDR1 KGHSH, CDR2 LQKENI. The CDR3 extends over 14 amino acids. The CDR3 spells CASSLDRGSDGYTF. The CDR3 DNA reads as TGTGCCAGCTCGCTGGACAGGGGAAGCGATGGCTACACCTTC. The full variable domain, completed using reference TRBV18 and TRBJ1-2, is NAGVMQNPRHLVRRRGQEARLRCSPMKGHSHVYWYRQLPEEGLKFMVYLQKENIIDESGMPKERFSAEFPKEGPSILRIQQVVRGDSAAYFCASSLDRGSDGYTFGSGTRLTVV.

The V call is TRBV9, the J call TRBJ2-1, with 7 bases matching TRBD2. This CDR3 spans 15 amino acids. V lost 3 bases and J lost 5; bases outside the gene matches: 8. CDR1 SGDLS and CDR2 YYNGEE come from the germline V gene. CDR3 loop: CASSAPPGGNNEQFF. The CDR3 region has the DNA TGTGCCAGCAGCGCCCCCCCGGGAGGAAACAATGAGCAGTTCTTC.

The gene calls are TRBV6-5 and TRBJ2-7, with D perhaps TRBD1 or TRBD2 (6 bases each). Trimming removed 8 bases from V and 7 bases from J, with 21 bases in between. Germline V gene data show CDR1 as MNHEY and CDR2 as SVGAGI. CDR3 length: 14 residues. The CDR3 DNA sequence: TGTGCCAGCGGGGGGCGGCGACCTCTCGGGGAGCAGTACTTC. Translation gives CASGGRRPLGEQYF.

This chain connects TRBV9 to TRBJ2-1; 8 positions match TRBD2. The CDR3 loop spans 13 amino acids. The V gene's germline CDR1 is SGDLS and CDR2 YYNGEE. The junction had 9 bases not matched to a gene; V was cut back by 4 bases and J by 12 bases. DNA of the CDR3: TGTGCCAGCAGCAGACAAGCGGGGGAAGGGCAGTTCTTC. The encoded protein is CASSRQAGEGQFF.

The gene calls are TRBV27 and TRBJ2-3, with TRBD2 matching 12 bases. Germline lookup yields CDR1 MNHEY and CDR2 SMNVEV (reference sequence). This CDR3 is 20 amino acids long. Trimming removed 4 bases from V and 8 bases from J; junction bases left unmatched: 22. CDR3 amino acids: CASSSMGLVGLTSGSGTQYF. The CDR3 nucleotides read TGTGCCAGCAGTTCGATGGGTTTAGTGGGTCTGACTAGCGGGAGTGGTACGCAGTATTTT.

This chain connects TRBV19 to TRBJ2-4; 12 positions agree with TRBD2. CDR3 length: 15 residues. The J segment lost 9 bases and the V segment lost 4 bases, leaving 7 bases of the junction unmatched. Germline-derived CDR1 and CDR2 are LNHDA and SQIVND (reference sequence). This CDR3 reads CASSTLAGGLGIQYF. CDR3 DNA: TGTGCCAGTAGTACCCTAGCGGGGGGGTTAGGCATTCAGTACTTC.

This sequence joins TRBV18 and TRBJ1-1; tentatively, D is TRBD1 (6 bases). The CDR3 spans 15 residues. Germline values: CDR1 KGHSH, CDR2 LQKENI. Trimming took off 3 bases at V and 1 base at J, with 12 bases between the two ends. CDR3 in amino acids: CASSPYQGTNTEAFF. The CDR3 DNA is TGTGCCAGCTCACCCTACCAGGGGACGAACACTGAAGCTTTCTTT.

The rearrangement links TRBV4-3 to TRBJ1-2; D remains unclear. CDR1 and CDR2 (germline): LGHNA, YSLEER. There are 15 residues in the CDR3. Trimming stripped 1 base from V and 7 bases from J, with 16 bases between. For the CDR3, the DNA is TGCGCCAGCAGCCAAGTGGCCCGGGATCGACGTGGCTACACCTTC. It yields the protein CASSQVARDRRGYTF.

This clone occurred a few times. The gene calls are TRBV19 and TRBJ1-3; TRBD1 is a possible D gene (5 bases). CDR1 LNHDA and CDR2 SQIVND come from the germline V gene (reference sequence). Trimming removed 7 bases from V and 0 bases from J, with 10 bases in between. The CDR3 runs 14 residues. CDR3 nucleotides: TGTGCCAGTATCGGGACGGACTCTGGAAACACCATATATTTT. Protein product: CASIGTDSGNTIYF. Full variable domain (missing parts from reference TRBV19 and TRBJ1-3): DGGITQSPKYLFRKEGQNVTLSCEQNLNHDAMYWYRQDPGQGLRLIYYSQIVNDFQKGDIAEGYSVSREKKESFPLTVTSAQKNPTAFYLCASIGTDSGNTIYFGEGSWLTVV.

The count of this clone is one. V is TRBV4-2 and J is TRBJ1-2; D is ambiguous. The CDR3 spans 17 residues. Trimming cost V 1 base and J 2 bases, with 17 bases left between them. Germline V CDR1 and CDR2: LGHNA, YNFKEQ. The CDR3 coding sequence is TGTGCCAGCAGCCAAGTATCACCTGCCGGCCCGAACTATGGCTACACCTTC. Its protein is CASSQVSPAGPNYGYTF.

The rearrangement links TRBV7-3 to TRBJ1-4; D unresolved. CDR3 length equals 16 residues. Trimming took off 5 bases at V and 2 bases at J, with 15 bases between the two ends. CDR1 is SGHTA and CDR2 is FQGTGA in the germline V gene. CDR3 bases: TGTGCCAGCAGCCCCGATATCCACCCTACTAATGAAAAACTGTTTTTT. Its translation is CASSPDIHPTNEKLFF.

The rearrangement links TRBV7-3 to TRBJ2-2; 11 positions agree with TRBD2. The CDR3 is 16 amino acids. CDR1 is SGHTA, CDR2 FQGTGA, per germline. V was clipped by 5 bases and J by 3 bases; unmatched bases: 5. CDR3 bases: TGTGCCAGCAGCCCACTAGCGGGGGCCCACACCGGGGAGCTGTTTTTT. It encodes CASSPLAGAHTGELFF.

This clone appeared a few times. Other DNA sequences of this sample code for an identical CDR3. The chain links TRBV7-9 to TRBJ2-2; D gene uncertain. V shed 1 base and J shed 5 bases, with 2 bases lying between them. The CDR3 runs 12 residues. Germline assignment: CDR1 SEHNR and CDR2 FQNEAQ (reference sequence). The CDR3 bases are TGTGCCAGCAGCTTAGGGACCGGGGAGCTGTTTTTT. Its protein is CASSLGTGELFF.

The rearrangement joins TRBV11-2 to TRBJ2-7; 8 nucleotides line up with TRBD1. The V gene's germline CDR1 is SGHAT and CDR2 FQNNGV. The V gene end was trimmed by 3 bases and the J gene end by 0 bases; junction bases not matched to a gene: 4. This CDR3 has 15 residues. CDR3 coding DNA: TGTGCCAGCAGCTTCGAACAGGGGGGCTCCTACGAGCAGTACTTC. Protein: CASSFEQGGSYEQYF.

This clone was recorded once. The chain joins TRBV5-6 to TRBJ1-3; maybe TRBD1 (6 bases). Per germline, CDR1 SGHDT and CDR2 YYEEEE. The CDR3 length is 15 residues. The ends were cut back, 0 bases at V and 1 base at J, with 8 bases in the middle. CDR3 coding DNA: TGTGCCAGCAGCTTGGGACAGGCATCTGGAAACACCATATATTTT. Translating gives CASSLGQASGNTIYF.

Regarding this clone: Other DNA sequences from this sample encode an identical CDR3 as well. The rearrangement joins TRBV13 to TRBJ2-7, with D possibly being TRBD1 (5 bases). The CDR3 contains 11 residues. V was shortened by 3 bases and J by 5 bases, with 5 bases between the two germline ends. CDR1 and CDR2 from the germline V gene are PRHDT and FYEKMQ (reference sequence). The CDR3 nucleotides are TGTGCCAGCAGCTTGGGGCACGAGCAGTACTTC. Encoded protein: CASSLGHEQYF.

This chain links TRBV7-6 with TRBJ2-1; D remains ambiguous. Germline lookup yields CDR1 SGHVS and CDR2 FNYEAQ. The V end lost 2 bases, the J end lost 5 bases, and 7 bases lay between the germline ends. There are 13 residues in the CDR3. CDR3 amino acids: CASSLYVHNEQFF. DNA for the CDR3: TGTGCCAGCAGCTTATACGTCCACAATGAGCAGTTCTTC.

The CDR3 bases are TGTGCCAGCAGCTTAGGCGTCGGGTACGAGCAGTACTTC. Its protein is CASSLGVGYEQYF. The J gene is TRBJ2-7, the V gene TRBV7-2; D gene ambiguous. The V gene lost 1 base and the J gene lost 4 bases, with 8 bases spanning the gap. CDR3 size: 13 residues. Per germline, CDR1 SGHTA and CDR2 FQGNSA.

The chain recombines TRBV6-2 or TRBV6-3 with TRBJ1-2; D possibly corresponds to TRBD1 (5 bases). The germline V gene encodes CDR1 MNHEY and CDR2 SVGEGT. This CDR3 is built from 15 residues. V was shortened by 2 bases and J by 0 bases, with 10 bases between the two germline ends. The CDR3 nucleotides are TGTGCCAGCAGTTACGCAGGGTCTGCTAACTATGGCTACACCTTC. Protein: CASSYAGSANYGYTF.

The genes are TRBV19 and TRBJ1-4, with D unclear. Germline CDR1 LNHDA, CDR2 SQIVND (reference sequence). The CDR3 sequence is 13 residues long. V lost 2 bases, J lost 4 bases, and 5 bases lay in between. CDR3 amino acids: CASSISLNEKLFF. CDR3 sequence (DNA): TGTGCCAGTAGTATATCCCTTAATGAAAAACTGTTTTTT.

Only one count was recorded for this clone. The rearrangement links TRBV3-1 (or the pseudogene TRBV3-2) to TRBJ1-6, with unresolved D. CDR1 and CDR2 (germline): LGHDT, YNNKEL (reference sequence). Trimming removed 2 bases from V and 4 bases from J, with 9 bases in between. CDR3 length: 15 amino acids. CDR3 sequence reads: CASSQWQGYNSPLHF. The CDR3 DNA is TGTGCCAGCAGCCAATGGCAAGGGTATAATTCACCCCTCCACTTT.